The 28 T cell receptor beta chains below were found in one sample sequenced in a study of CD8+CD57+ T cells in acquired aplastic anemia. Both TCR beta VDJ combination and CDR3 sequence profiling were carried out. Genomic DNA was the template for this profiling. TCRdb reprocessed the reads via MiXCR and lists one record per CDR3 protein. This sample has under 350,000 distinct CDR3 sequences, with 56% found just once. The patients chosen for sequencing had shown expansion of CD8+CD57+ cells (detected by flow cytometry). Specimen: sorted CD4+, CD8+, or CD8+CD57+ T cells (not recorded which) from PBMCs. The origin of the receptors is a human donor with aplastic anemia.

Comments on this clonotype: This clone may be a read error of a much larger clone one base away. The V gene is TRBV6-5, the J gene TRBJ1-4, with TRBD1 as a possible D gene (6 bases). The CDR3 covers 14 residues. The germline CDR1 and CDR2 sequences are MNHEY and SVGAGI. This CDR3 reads CASRGAATNEILFF. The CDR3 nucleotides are TGTGCCAGCAGGGGGGCTGCAACTAATGAAATACTGTTTTTT.

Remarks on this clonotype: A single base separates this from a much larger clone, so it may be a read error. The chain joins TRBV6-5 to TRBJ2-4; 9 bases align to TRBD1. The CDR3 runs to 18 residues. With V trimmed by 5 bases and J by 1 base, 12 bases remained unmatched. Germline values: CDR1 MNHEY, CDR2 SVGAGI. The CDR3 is CASSRDRVGIVAKNIQYF. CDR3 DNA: TGTGCCAGCAGTCGGGACAGGGTGGGAATAGTGGCCAAAAACATTCAGTACTTC.

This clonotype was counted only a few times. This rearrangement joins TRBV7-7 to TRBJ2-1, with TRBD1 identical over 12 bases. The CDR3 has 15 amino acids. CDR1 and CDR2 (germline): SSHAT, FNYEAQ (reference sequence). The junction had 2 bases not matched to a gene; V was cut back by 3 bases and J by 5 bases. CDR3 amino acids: CASSFGTGGHNEQFF. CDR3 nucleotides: TGTGCCAGCAGCTTTGGGACAGGGGGCCACAATGAGCAGTTCTTC.

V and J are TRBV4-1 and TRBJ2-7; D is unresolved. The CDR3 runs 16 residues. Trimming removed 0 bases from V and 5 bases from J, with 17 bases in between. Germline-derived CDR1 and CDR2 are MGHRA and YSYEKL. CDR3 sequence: CASSQEAPTHLNEQYF. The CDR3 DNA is TGCGCCAGCAGCCAAGAGGCCCCTACCCACCTCAACGAGCAGTACTTC.

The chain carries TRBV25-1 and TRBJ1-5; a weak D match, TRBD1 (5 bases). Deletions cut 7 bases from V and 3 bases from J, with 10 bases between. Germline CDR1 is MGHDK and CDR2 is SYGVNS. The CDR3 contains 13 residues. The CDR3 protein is CASTQGYNQPQHF. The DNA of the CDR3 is TGTGCCAGCACCCAGGGTTACAATCAGCCCCAGCATTTT.

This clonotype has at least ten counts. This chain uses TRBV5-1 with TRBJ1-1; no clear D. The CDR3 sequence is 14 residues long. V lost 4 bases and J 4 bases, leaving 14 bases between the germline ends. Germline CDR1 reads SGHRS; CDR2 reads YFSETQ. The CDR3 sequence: CASSPLPEGTEAFF. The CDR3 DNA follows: TGCGCCAGCAGCCCGCTCCCCGAGGGCACTGAAGCTTTCTTT.

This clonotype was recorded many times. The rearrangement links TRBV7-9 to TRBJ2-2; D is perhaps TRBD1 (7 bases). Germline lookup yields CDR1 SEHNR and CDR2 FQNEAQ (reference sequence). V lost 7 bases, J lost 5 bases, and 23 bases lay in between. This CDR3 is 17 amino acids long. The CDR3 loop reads CASTETLTGAGTGELFF. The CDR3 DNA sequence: TGTGCCAGCACCGAAACCCTCACAGGGGCGGGGACCGGGGAGCTGTTTTTT. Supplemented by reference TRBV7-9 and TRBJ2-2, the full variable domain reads DTGVSQNPRHKITKRGQNVTFRCDPISEHNRLYWYRQTLGQGPEFLTYFQNEAQLEKSRLLSDRFSAERPKGSFSTLEIQRTEQGDSAMYLCASTETLTGAGTGELFFGEGSRLTVL.

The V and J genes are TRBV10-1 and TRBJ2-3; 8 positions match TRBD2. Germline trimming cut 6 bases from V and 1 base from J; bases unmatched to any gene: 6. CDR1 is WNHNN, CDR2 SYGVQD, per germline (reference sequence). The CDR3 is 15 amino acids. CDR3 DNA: TGCGCCAGCAGACCAAGCGGGGGAGGCACAGATACGCAGTATTTT. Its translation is CASRPSGGGTDTQYF.

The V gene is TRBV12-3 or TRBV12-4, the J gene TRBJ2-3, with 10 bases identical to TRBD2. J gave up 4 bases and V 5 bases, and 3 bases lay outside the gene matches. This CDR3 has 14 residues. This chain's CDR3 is CASSELAGSDTQYF. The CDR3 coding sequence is TGTGCCAGCAGTGAACTAGCGGGGTCAGATACGCAGTATTTT.

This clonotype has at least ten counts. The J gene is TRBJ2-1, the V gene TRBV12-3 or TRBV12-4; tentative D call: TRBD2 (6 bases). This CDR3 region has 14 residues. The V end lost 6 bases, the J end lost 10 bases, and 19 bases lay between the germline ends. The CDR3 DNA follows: TGTGCCAGCAGGAACAGTAGACTAGGGCTCGAGCAGTTCTTC. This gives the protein CASRNSRLGLEQFF.

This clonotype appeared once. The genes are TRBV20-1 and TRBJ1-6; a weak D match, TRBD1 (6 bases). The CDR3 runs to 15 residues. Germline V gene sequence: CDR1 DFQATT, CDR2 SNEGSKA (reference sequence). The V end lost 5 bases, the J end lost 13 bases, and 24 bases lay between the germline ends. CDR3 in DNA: TGCAGTGCTTACAGGGTTATTTCCCCCCTCCTCCCCCTCCACTTT. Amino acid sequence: CSAYRVISPLLPLHF.

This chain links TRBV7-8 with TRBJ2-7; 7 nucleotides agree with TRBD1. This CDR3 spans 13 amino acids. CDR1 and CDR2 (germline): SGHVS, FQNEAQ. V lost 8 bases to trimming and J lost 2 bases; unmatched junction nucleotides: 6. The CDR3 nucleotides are TGTGCCAGCGCAGGGGACAGCACCTACGAGCAGTACTTC. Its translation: CASAGDSTYEQYF.

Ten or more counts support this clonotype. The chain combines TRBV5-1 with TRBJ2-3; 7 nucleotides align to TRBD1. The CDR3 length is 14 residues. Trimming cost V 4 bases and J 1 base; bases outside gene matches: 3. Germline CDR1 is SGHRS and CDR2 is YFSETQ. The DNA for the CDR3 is TGCGCCAGCAGCATCGGACAGGGCACAGATACGCAGTATTTT. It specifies CASSIGQGTDTQYF.

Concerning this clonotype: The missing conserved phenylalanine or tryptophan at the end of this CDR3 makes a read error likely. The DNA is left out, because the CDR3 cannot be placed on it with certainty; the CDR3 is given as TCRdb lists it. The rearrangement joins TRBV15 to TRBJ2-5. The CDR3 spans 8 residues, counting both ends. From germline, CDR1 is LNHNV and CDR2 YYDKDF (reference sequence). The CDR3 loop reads CATSRGDL.

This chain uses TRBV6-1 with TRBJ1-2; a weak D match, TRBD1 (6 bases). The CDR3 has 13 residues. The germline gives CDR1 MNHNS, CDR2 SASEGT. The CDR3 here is CVTYREMDYGYTF. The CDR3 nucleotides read TGTGTGACCTACAGGGAGATGGACTATGGCTACACCTTC.

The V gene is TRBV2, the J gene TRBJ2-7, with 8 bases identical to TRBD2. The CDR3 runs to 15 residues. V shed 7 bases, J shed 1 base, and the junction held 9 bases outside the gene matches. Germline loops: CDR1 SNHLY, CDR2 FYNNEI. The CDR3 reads CASNRLAQTSYEQYF. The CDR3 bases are TGTGCCAGCAACAGACTAGCGCAGACTTCCTACGAGCAGTACTTC.

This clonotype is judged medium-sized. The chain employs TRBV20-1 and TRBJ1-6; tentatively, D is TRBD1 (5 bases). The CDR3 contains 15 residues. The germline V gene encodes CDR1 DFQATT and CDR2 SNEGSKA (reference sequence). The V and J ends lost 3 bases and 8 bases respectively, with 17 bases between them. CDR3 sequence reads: CSASPRVVFDSPLHF. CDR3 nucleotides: TGCAGTGCTAGTCCCAGGGTAGTGTTTGATTCACCCCTCCACTTT.

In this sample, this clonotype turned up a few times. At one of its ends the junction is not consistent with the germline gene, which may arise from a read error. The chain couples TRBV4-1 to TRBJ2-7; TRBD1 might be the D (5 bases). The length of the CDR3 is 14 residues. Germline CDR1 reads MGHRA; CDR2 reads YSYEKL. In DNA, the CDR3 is TGCGCCAGCAGCAATCAAGGGGTTTCCTACAAGCAGTACTTC. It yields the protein CASSNQGVSYKQYF.

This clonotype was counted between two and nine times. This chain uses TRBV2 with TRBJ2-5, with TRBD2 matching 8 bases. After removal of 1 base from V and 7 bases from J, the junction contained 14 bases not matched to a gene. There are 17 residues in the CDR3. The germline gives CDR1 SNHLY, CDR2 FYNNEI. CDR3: CASSEGGAGGPITTQYF. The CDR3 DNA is TGTGCCAGCAGTGAAGGAGGTGCGGGGGGACCCATTACGACCCAGTACTTC.

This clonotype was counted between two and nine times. CDR3 sequence reads: CATSDRTSTYEQYF. CDR3 nucleotides: TGTGCCACCAGTGACCGGACTAGCACCTACGAGCAGTACTTC. The V gene is TRBV24-1, the J gene TRBJ2-7, with 8 bases that match TRBD2. Germline V gene sequence: CDR1 KGHDR, CDR2 SFDVKD. The V and J ends lost 4 bases and 2 bases, in that order; junction bases with no gene match: 3. This CDR3 spans 14 amino acids.

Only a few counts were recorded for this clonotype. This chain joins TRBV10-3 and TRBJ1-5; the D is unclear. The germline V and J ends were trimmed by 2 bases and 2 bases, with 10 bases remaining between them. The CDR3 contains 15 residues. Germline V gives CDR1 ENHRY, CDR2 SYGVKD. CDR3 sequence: CAISESKGGNQPQHF. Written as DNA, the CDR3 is TGTGCCATCAGTGAGAGTAAGGGCGGCAATCAGCCCCAGCATTTT.

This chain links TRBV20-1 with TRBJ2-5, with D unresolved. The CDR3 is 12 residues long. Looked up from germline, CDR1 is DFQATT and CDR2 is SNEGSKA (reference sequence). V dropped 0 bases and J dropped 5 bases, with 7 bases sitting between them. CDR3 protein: CSARDLVETQYF. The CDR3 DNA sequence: TGCAGTGCTAGAGATCTAGTTGAGACCCAGTACTTC.

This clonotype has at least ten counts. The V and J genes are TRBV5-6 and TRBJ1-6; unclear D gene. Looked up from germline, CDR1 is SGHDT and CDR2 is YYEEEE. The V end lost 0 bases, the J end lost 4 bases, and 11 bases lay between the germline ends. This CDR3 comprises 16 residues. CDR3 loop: CASSLGPPRYNSPLHF. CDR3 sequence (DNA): TGTGCCAGCAGCTTGGGTCCCCCGCGGTATAATTCACCCCTCCACTTT.

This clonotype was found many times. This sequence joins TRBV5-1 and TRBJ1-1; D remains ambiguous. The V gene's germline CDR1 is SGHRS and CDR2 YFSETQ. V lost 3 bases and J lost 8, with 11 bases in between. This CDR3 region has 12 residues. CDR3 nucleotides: TGCGCCAGCAGCTCCGGAGTAGGAGAAGCTTTCTTT. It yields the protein CASSSGVGEAFF.

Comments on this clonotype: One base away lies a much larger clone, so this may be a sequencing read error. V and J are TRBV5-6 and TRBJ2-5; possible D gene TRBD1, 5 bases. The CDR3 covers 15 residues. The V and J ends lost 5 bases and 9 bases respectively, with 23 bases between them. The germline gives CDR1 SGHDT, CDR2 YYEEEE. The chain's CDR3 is CASRLQYILTGAQYF. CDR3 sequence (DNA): TGTGCCAGCAGGTTGCAATATATCCTAACAGGCGCCCAGTACTTC.

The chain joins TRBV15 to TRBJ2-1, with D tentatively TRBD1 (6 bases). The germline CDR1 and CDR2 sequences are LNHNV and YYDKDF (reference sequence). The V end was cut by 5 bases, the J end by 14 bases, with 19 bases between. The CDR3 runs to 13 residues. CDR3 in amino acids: CATSSRRDMDEFF. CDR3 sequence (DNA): TGTGCCACCAGCTCCCGCAGGGACATGGATGAGTTCTTC.

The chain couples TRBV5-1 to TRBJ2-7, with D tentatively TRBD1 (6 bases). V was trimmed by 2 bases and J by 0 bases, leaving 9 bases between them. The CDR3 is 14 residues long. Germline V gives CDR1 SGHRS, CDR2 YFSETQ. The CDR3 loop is CASSFGQSSYEQYF. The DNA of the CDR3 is TGCGCCAGCAGCTTCGGACAGTCCTCCTACGAGCAGTACTTC.

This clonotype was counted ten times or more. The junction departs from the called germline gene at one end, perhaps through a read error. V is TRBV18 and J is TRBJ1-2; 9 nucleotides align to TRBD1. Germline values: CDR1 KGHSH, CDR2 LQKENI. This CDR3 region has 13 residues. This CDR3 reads CASSPGQGGGYTF. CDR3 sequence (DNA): TGCGCCAGCAGCCCGGGACAGGGAGGAGGCTACACCTTC.